This T cell receptor (beta chain) was sequenced in a study of blood T cell repertoires in COVID-19. For the study at large: Specimens from acute and convalescent COVID-19 originated in the United States, Italy and Spain.

Recruits, aged about 18 to 90 years, lived in 20 to 30 US areas. Participants had their cohort set by participant-reported clinical history. Measured with immunoSEQ multiplex PCR; TCRdb has only the in-frame clones, and not every one. The data hold 350,000 to 400,000 clones, with roughly 88% observed a single time. Looked up from germline, CDR1 is SGHVS and CDR2 is FNYEAQ. Germline trimming cut 5 bases from V and 14 bases from J; bases unmatched to any gene: 16. This CDR3 has 15 residues. This clonotype originated in a woman younger than 45 with acute COVID-19. What was sequenced was PBMCs or T cells enriched from blood (not recorded which). The V gene is TRBV7-6, the J gene TRBJ2-1, with 9 bases lining up with TRBD2. The CDR3 nucleotides are TGTGCCAGCAGCCACTCTAGCGGGGAGCCCTCCGGAAAGTTCTTC. Translation: CASSHSSGEPSGKFF.